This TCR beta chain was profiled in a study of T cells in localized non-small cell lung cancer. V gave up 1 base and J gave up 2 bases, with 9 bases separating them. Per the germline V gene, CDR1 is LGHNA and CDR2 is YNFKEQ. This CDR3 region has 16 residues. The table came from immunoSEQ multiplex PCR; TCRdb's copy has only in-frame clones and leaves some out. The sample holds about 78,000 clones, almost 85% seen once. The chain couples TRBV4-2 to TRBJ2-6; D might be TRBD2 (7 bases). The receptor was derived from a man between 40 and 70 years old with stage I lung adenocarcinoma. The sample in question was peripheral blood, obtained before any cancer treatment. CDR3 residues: CASSQGGGAGANVLTF. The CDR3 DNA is TGTGCCAGCAGCCAAGGGGGGGGCGCTGGGGCCAACGTCCTGACTTTC.